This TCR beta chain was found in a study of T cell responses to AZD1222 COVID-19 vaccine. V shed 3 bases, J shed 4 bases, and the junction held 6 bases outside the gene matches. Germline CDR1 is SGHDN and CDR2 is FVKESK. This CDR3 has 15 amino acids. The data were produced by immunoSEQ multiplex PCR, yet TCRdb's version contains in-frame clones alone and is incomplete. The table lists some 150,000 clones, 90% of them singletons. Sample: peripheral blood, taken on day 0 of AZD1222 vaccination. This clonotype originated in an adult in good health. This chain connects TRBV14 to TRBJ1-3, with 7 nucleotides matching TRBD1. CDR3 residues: CASSQSSGGGNTIYF. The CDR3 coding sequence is TGTGCCAGCAGCCAGAGCTCAGGGGGAGGAAACACCATATATTTT.